What follows is one T cell receptor (beta chain) and its context. Its target is not known. The CDR3 contains 13 residues. The V gene lost 5 bases and the J gene lost 3 bases, with 9 bases spanning the gap. CDR1 is SGHTA and CDR2 is FQGNSA in the germline V gene. This entry is derived from a study of regulatory T cells in long-lasting Graves disease. Study as a whole: Persistent cases were those of Graves' disease that involved over 5 years of antithyroid drugs with positive TSH receptor antibodies.

Combining iRepertoire HTBI primers with Arm-PCR of CDR3 regions, the authors built TCR beta libraries. TCRdb analysed the multiplex PCR reads with MiXCR anew, one entry per CDR3 protein. The sample records some 330,000 distinct CDR3 sequences, approximately 25% being singletons. Time point noted: persistent/refractory GD, antithyroid drugs over 5 years with positive TRAb. Researchers made the TCR library from RNA that was extracted from PBMCs. Blood from the periphery, nine milliliters in all, was drawn into EDTA tubes. General study points: Accuracy could have been hurt by small sample size. Patients with persistent disease showed a bias toward TRBV28, TRBJ1-2 and TRBJ2-5.

The sequencing used peripheral blood mononuclear cells (PBMCs), collected when the disease was refractory, from a patient treated with antithyroid drugs. V and J are TRBV7-2 and TRBJ2-3; D uncertain. This receptor was taken from a woman aged 40 to 50 with Graves disease. The CDR3 sequence: CASSQEWTDTQYF. The CDR3 bases are TGTGCCAGCAGCCAAGAATGGACAGATACGCAGTATTTT.